This TCR beta chain comes out of a study of blood T cell repertoires in COVID-19 (dated by TCRdb to 2020 to 2021). A note on the overall study: Samples from collaborators originated in the United States, Italy and Spain and spanned both the acute and convalescent phases of COVID-19. The prospective study material was composed of cDNA or gDNA derived from T cells, B-cell-depleted T cells, or PBMCs. Where available, HLA class I and class II types were obtained from metadata supplied by the sample provider rather than from assay-based typing. Deeply sampled blood TCRbeta repertoires from subjects exposed to, actively infected with, or recovered from COVID-19 were included in the dataset. The samples were drawn from two sources: the first 160 participants of the ongoing ImmuneRACE study, and over 950 subjects contributed by 6 global collaborators. The sample metadata nearly always contained a de-identified subject ID, COVID-19 status, age in years and sex. The repertoires were made available in a free public database intended to serve as a resource for research on the immune response to SARS-CoV-2.

TCRbeta CDR3 regions were amplified from genomic DNA using the immunoSEQ Assay, a bias-controlled multiplex PCR. In the source study's methods: Within the assay, amplification of reference gene primers was used to estimate how many nucleated cells each sample contained. To quantify the absolute abundance of each unique TCRbeta CDR3 rearrangement, sequence reads were collapsed and filtered. For each sample, productive Simpson clonality was calculated by taking the square root of Simpson's diversity index across productive rearrangements. TCRdb mirrors the immuneACCESS table, restricted to in-frame sequences. Some clones are absent from its copies; in checked studies, under half trace to an unresolved V gene, and the reason for the others is unknown. D and trimming come from the DNA, and the V and J calls and clone size come from that table. This sample lists about 150,000 clones; around 83% were detected once. In total, the top ten clones hold 12% of the sample.

What the study reported, not specific to this receptor: The quantity of clinical and demographic metadata differed by source and by participant and was supplied without curation.

From the germline V gene, CDR1 is MGHDK and CDR2 is SYGVNS. V loses 3 bases of germline sequence and J loses 1 base, and the interval between the two ends is 12 bases. The CDR3 spans 15 residues, from the cysteine through the phenylalanine. Only the CDR3 portion is preserved as DNA: 45 bases, with reading frame beginning at the first base. One collaborating source in Seattle enrolled patients while the patients were actively infected and followed the patients over time throughout the course of disease. The collaborating institutions used their own protocols to collect whole blood in K2EDTA tubes. For TCRbeta analysis, collaborators shipped samples in one of three forms: frozen whole blood, isolated PBMCs, or DNA extracted from either of those sample types. With respect to this clone: No antigen is known for it. No clone much larger than this one lies a single base away; base qualities are absent.

The sequencing input was peripheral blood. The receptor comes from a woman aged 55-70 years with COVID-19, enrolled during active disease. The chain is encoded by TRBV25-1 joined to TRBJ1-1; the best D guess is TRBD1, with 6 bases matching. This receptor has the CDR3 CASSDPGAGNTEAFF. DNA sequence: TGTGCCAGCAGTGATCCAGGGGCGGGGAACACTGAAGCTTTCTTT.